This TCR beta chain was documented in a study of cytomegalovirus exposure and HLA in healthy donors. This CDR3 has 15 amino acids. Trimming pared 4 bases from V and 1 base from J, leaving 13 bases between. Looked up from germline, CDR1 is LNHDA and CDR2 is SQIVND (reference sequence). The PCR was carried out with 60 Vbeta primers and 13 Jbeta primers. Method: immunoSEQ multiplex PCR; TCRdb's copy keeps in-frame clones and lacks some. This sample yields 150,000 to 200,000 clones, of which about 77% are seen a single time; 1.3% belongs to the top ten. Source material: PBMCs. The J gene is TRBJ1-1, the V gene TRBV19; a weak D match, TRBD1 (6 bases). This TCR was sampled from a woman aged 45 to 65 in good health and CMV-seronegative. Written as DNA, the CDR3 is TGTGCCAGTAGTACCTGGACAGTGGGGAACACTGAAGCTTTCTTT. Protein: CASSTWTVGNTEAFF.